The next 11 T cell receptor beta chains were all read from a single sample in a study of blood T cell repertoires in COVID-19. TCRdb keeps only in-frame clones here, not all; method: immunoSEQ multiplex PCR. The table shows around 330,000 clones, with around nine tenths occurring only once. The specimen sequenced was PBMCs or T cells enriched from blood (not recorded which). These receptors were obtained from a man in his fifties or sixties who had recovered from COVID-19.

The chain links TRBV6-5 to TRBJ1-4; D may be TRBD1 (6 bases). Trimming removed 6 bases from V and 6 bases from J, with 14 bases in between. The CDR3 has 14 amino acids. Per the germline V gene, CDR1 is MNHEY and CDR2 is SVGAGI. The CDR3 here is CASRTGWDDEKLFF. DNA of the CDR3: TGTGCCAGCAGAACAGGGTGGGACGATGAAAAACTGTTTTTT.

The CDR3 nucleotides are TGTGCCAGCAGACCCAGGGGGACTAGTTTCTACGAGCAGTACTTC. Encoded protein: CASRPRGTSFYEQYF. The chain couples TRBV3-1 (or the pseudogene TRBV3-2) to TRBJ2-7; D possibly corresponds to TRBD2 (8 bases). V was shortened by 6 bases and J by 3 bases, with 18 bases between the two germline ends. This CDR3 region has 15 residues. CDR1 and CDR2 (germline): LGHDT, YNNKEL (reference sequence).

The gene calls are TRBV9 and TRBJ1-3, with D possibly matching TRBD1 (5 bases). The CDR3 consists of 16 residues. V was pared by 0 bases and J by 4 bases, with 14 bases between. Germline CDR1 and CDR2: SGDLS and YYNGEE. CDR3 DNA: TGTGCCAGCAGCGTAGCTTTCGGGGGAGCCGGAAACACCATATATTTT. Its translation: CASSVAFGGAGNTIYF.

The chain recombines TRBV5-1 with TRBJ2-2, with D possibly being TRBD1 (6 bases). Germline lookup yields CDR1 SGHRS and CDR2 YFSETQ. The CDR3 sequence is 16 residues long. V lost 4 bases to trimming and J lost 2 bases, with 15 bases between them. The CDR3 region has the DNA TGCGCCAGCAGCGGGACCGGGACACTAAACACCGGGGAGCTGTTTTTT. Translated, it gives CASSGTGTLNTGELFF.

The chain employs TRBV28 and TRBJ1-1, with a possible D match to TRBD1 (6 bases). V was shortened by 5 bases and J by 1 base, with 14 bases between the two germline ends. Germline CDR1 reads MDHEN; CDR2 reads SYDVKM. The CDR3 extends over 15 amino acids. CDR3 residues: CASSLPTTGNTEAFF. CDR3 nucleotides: TGTGCCAGCAGTCTTCCAACGACAGGGAACACTGAAGCTTTCTTT.

The DNA for the CDR3 is TGTGCCAGCAGATCGGACAGTTACACTGAAGCTTTCTTT. It codes for CASRSDSYTEAFF. This chain joins TRBV6-6 and TRBJ1-1, with D possibly TRBD1 on 6 matching bases. The CDR3 runs 13 residues. CDR1 is MNHNY and CDR2 is SVGAGI in the germline V gene (reference sequence). The V gene lost 6 bases and the J gene lost 3 bases, with 11 bases spanning the gap.

CDR3 loop: CATSDPSVGGALAGELFF. The CDR3 bases are TGTGCCACCAGTGACCCGTCCGTTGGGGGGGCGTTGGCCGGGGAGCTGTTTTTT. The chain uses TRBV24-1 and TRBJ2-2; maybe TRBD2 (7 bases). V lost 4 bases to trimming and J lost 6 bases, with 23 bases between them. Germline CDR1 reads KGHDR; CDR2 reads SFDVKD. The CDR3 is 18 amino acids.

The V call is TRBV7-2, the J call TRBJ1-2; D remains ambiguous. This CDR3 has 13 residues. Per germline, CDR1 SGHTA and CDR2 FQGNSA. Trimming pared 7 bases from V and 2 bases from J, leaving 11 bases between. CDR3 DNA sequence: TGTGCCAGCACCCCTGGGCGAAACTATGGCTACACCTTC. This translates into CASTPGRNYGYTF.

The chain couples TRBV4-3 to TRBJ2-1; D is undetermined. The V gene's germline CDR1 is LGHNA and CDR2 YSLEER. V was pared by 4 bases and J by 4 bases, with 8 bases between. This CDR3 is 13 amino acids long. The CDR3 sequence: CASSPTLYNEQFF. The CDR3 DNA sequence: TGCGCCAGCAGCCCGACTCTGTACAATGAGCAGTTCTTC.

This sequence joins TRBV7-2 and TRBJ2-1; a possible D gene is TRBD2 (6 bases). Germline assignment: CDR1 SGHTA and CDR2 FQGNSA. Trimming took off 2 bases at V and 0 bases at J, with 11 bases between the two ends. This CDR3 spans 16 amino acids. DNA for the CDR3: TGTGCCAGCAGCTTACCGGGACTCCCCTCCTACAATGAGCAGTTCTTC. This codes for CASSLPGLPSYNEQFF.

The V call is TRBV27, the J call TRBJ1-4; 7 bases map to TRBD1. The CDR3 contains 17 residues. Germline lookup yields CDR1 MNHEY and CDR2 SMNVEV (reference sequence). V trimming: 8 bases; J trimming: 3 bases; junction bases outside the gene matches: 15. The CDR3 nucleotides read TGTGCCAGCGGCCTCTGGGCAGGGGGTGAATCTAATGAAAAACTGTTTTTT. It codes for CASGLWAGGESNEKLFF.